This is a list of T cell receptor beta chains from one sample in a study of beta chain features in type 1 diabetes. TCRdb's copy holds only in-frame clones and misses some; the assay was immunoSEQ multiplex PCR. The sample has a few hundred thousand clones, over 25% seen once. The sample comprised naive CD4+ T cells from blood. The receptors here all came from a man between 18 and 29 years old in good health. Each CDR3 is given with its conserved first and last residue. A D gene is named only where the DNA matches it firmly. Only part of the rows carry a size: once, few, many, or a class if the clone is expanded.

V gene	clone size	J gene	D gene	CDR3 DNA	CDR3 protein
TRBV30	few	TRBJ2-1	TRBD2	TGTGCCCGCAGACTAGCGGGAGGGGCTGAGCAGTTCTTC	CARRLAGGAEQFF
TRBV5-1	.	TRBJ2-2	.	TGCGCCAGCAGCTTGGTAAGGGACTCGTCCACCGGGGAGCTGTTTTTT	CASSLVRDSSTGELFF
TRBV30	.	TRBJ2-1	TRBD2	TGTGCCTGGGTTAGAGGACTAGCGGAATCCTACAATGAGCAGTTCTTC	CAWVRGLAESYNEQFF
TRBV5-1	few	TRBJ1-2	.	TGCGCCAGCAGCTTGGCGGGGGACTATGGCTACACCTTC	CASSLAGDYGYTF
TRBV14	few	TRBJ2-1	TRBD2	TGTGCCAGCAGCCAAAGACTAGCGGGACAACACTACAATGAGCAGTTCTTC	CASSQRLAGQHYNEQFF
TRBV4-1	.	TRBJ1-2	TRBD1	TGCGCCAGCAGCCGAGTGACAGGGGACGGCTACACCTTC	CASSRVTGDGYTF
TRBV6-5	few	TRBJ2-7	TRBD2	TGTGCCAGCAGTTTAGCGGGAGCTTCCTACGAGCAGTACTTC	CASSLAGASYEQYF
TRBV19	.	TRBJ2-1	.	TGTGCCAGTAGCCTCCTTGGGGGGCGAAGCTACAATGAGCAGTTCTTC	CASSLLGGRSYNEQFF
TRBV30	.	TRBJ1-4	.	TGTGCCTGGAGTTGGGCGGCAACTAATGAAAAACTGTTTTTT	CAWSWAATNEKLFF
TRBV7-2	.	TRBJ2-3	TRBD2	TGTGCCAGCAGCTTATCGGCGGGAGCAGGCACAGATACGCAGTATTTT	CASSLSAGAGTDTQYF
TRBV6-5	few	TRBJ2-7	.	TGTGCCAGCAGTCGATCATCCTACGAGCAGTACTTC	CASSRSSYEQYF
TRBV7-2	.	TRBJ2-1	TRBD2	TGTGCCAGCACCCTCACTAGCGGAACCTACAATGAGCAGTTCTTC	CASTLTSGTYNEQFF
TRBV19	.	TRBJ2-1	TRBD2	TGTGCCTGCTCGGCAGCGGGAGTCAATGAGCAGTTCTTC	CACSAAGVNEQFF
TRBV18	few	TRBJ2-3	TRBD1	TGTGCCAGCTCACCGACAGGGGCAGATACGCAGTATTTT	CASSPTGADTQYF
TRBV29-1	few	TRBJ2-3	.	TGCAGCGTTGAAGTAAGGGGATCGCAGTATTTT	CSVEVRGSQYF
TRBV30	few	TRBJ1-1	.	TGTGCCTGTACCGGGACACTGAACACTGAAGCTTTCTTT	CACTGTLNTEAFF
TRBV29-1	few	TRBJ2-7	.	TGCAGCGTTGGGTTCGGGGGTTCCTACGAGCAGTACTTC	CSVGFGGSYEQYF
TRBV6-1	.	TRBJ2-3	.	TGTGCCAGCAGTGCTCCTCCTGGGAAATTCCCAGATACGCAGTATTTT	CASSAPPGKFPDTQYF
TRBV30	.	TRBJ2-7	.	TGTGCCTGGGCCGCGGTCCACGAGCAGTACTTC	CAWAAVHEQYF
TRBV10-1	.	TRBJ2-1	.	TGCGCCAGCAGTGAGTCTCGAGCGGGGACAGAAACAGAGTTCTTC	CASSESRAGTETEFF
TRBV25-1	few	TRBJ2-1	TRBD1	TGTGCCAGCAGTGAATTGGGGACAGGGGTAGGCAATGAGCAGTTCTTC	CASSELGTGVGNEQFF
TRBV29-1	.	TRBJ2-1	.	TGCAGCGTTGAAGGACCGCGATACAATGAGCAGTTCTTC	CSVEGPRYNEQFF
TRBV30	.	TRBJ2-3	TRBD1	TGTGCCTGGAGCGCCAGGCAGGGGGTCACGCAGTATTTT	CAWSARQGVTQYF
TRBV28	few	TRBJ1-1	.	TGTGCCAGCAGTCCCCTAGGGGCTGAAGCTTTCTTT	CASSPLGAEAFF
TRBV6-6	.	TRBJ1-2	.	TGTGCCAGCAGTTACAGGGGCACTGGCTACACCTTC	CASSYRGTGYTF
TRBV19	few	TRBJ2-2	TRBD1	TGTGCCAGTAGTCCTACCGGGACAGGCAGGACGGGGGAGCTGTTTTTT	CASSPTGTGRTGELFF
TRBV7-9	few	TRBJ2-7	TRBD1	TGTGCCAGCAGCTCAAGACAGGGAATGGACGAGCAGTACTTC	CASSSRQGMDEQYF
TRBV5-1	few	TRBJ2-1	.	TGCGCCAGCAGCTTAGCATTATCCTACAATGAGCAGTTCTTC	CASSLALSYNEQFF
TRBV29-1	.	TRBJ1-2	.	TGCAGCGTTGAACCCCTCGCCCGGTACTATGGCTACACCTTC	CSVEPLARYYGYTF
TRBV4-3	.	TRBJ1-5	.	TGCGCCAGCAGCCAGGAAGTTGGGGGATCAAATAGCAATCAGCCCCAGCATTTT	CASSQEVGGSNSNQPQHF
TRBV29-1	.	TRBJ1-2	.	TGCAGCGCTTCCCGGGACGGGAACTATGGCTACACCTTC	CSASRDGNYGYTF
TRBV28	.	TRBJ2-2	.	TGTGCCAGCAGTTTCAGGGTGGGGAGCACCGGGGAGCTGTTTTTT	CASSFRVGSTGELFF
TRBV29-1	.	TRBJ2-3	TRBD2	TGCAGCGTTGATTCTAGCGGGGACAGCACAGATACGCAGTATTTT	CSVDSSGDSTDTQYF
TRBV15	.	TRBJ2-2	.	TGTGCCACCAGCAGAGATCTGAGTCGTAACACCGGGGAGCTGTTTTTT	CATSRDLSRNTGELFF
TRBV30	few	TRBJ1-5	.	TGTGCCTGGAGTCGATTTAGCAATCAGCCCCAGCATTTT	CAWSRFSNQPQHF
TRBV30	.	TRBJ1-5	.	TGTGCCTGGAGTGTACGCTTAATGAGCAATCAGCCCCAGCATTTT	CAWSVRLMSNQPQHF
TRBV10-3	few	TRBJ2-5	.	TGTGCCATCAGTGGTCCGGGGGGCGAGACCCAGTACTTC	CAISGPGGETQYF
TRBV5-4	.	TRBJ2-3	TRBD2	TGTGCCAGCAGCTTGAGGGTAGCGGGAGTGTTTAAACGGGATACGCAGTATTTT	CASSLRVAGVFKRDTQYF